Here is one T cell receptor beta chain with its context. Repertoires were generated with immunoSEQ multiplex PCR, while TCRdb's copy carries only in-frame clones and drops some. The sample holds 160,000 or so clones; 70% to 90% are singletons and the top ten take roughly 6%. The data were obtained in a study of blood T cell repertoires in COVID-19. Across the whole study: Italy, Spain and the United States were the sources of the convalescent and acute COVID-19 samples.

This CDR3 is built from 15 residues. Per germline, CDR1 SGHDT and CDR2 YYEEEE. The trim removed 4 bases at V and 2 bases at J, leaving 8 bases unmatched. The rearrangement uses TRBV5-6 and TRBJ2-7; TRBD2 matches at 8 bases. Material: PBMCs or T cells enriched from blood (not recorded which). This receptor was obtained from a man in his forties or fifties who had recovered from COVID-19. Written as DNA, the CDR3 is TGTGCCAGCAGCCCGACGGGAGGGGTGACCTACGAGCAGTACTTC. It specifies CASSPTGGVTYEQYF.